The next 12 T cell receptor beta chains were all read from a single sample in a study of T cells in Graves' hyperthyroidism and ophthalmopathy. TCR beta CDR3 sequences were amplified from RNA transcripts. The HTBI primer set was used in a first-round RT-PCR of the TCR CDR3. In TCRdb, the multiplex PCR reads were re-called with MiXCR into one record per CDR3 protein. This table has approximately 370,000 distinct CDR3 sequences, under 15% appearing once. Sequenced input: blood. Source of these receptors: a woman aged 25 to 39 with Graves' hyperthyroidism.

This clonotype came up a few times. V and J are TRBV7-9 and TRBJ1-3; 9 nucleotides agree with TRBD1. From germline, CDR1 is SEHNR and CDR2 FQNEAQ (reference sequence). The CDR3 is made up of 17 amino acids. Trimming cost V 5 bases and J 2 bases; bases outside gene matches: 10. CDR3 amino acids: CASSGAPRDRAGNTIYF. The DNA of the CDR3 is TGTGCCAGCAGCGGCGCGCCGCGGGACAGGGCTGGAAACACCATATATTTT.

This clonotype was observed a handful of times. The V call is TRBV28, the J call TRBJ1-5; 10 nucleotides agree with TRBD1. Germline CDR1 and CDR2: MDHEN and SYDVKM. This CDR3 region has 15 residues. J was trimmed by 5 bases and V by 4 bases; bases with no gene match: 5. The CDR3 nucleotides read TGTGCCAGCAGTTACCCGGGGACAGGGGATCAGCCCCAGCATTTT. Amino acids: CASSYPGTGDQPQHF.

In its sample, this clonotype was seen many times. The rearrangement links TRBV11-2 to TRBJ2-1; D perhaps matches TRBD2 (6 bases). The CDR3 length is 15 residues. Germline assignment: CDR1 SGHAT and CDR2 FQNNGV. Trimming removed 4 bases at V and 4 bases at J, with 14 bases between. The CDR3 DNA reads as TGTGCCAGCAGCTCGAATAGCGGTACGTACAATGAGCAGTTCTTC. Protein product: CASSSNSGTYNEQFF.

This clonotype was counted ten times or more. In DNA form, the CDR3 reads TGTGCCAGCAGCAGGGGTCTTTTGGATGAGCAGTTCTTC. This sequence encodes CASSRGLLDEQFF. This rearrangement joins TRBV11-1 to TRBJ2-1; possible D gene TRBD1, 5 bases. CDR3 length: 13 residues. Germline CDR1 is SGHAT and CDR2 is FQDESV (reference sequence). V was pared by 5 bases and J by 8 bases, with 13 bases between. The variable domain in full, with the rest retrieved from reference TRBV11-1 and TRBJ2-1, is EAEVAQSPRYKITEKSQAVAFWCDPISGHATLYWYRQILGQGPELLVQFQDESVVDDSQLPKDRFSAERLKGVDSTLKIQPAELGDSAMYLCASSRGLLDEQFFGPGTRLTVL.

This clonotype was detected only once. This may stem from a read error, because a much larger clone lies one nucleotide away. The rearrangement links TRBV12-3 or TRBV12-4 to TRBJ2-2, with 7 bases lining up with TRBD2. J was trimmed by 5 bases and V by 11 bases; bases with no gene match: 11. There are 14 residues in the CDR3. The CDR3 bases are TGTGCCGGCAACCCATTCGGGGGGACCGGGGAGCTGTTTTTT. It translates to CAGNPFGGTGELFF.

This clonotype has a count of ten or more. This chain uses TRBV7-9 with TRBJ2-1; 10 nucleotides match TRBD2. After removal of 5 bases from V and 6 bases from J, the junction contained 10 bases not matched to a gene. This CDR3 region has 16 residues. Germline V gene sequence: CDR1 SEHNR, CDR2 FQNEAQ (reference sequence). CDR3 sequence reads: CASSRPSGSSRNEQFF. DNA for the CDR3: TGTGCCAGCAGCCGACCTAGCGGGAGTTCCCGCAATGAGCAGTTCTTC.

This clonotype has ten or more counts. The CDR3 DNA follows: TGTGCCAGCAGTTTTTGGGGGAGCACAGATACGCAGTATTTT. It specifies CASSFWGSTDTQYF. V usage is TRBV12-3 or TRBV12-4 and J usage is TRBJ2-3; D tentatively reads TRBD1 or TRBD2 (5 bases each). With 3 bases removed from V and 0 bases from J, the gap between germline ends came to 7 bases. CDR3 length: 14 amino acids.

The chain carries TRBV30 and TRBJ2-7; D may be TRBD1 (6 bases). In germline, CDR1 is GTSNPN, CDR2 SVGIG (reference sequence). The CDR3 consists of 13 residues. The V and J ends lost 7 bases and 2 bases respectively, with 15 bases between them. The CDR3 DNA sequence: TGTGCCTACACCCGGGACAAGGCCTACGAGCAGTACTTC. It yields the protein CAYTRDKAYEQYF.

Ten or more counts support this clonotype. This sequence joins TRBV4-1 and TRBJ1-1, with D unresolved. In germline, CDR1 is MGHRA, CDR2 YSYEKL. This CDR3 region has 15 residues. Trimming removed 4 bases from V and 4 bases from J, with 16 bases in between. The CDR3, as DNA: TGCGCCAGCAGCCGGTTAGGAGTGGAGGGCACTGAAGCTTTCTTT. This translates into CASSRLGVEGTEAFF.

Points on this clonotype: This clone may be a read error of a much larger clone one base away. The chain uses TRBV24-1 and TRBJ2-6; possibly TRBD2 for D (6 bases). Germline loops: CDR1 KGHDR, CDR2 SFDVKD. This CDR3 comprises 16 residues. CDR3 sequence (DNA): TGTGCCGCCAGTGACCCAGGGACTTCTGGGGCCAACGTCCTGACTTTC. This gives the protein CAASDPGTSGANVLTF.

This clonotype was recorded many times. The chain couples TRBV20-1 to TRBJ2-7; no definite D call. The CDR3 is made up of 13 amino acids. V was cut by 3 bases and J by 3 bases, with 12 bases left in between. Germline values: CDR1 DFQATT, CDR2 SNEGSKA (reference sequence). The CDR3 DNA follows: TGCAGTGCTAGCCACTCAAGTGACTACGAGCAGTACTTC. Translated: CSASHSSDYEQYF.

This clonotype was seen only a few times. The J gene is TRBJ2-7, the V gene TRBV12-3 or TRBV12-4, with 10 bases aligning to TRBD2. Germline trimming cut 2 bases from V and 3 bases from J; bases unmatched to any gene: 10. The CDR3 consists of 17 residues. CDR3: CASSLRVRLAGYYEQYF. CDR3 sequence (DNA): TGTGCCAGCAGTTTACGGGTGCGACTAGCGGGCTACTACGAGCAGTACTTC.